Listed below are T cell receptor beta chains from one sample, sequenced in a study of blood T cell repertoires in COVID-19. Method: immunoSEQ multiplex PCR; TCRdb's copy keeps in-frame clones and lacks some. The sample gives about 180,000 clones, approximately 82% of which show up once; around 15% is in the top ten. Sample: PBMCs or T cells enriched from blood (not recorded which). The receptors here all came from a man aged 50 or older who had recovered from COVID-19. The CDR3 runs from the conserved cysteine through the conserved F or W. D genes are given only for firm matches. Rows give clone size only sometimes, using once, few, many, or a class for an expanded clone.

TRBJ1-5,TRBV19,.,.,CASSIDPRGNQPQHF,TGTGCCAGTAGTATAGATCCGAGGGGGAATCAGCCCCAGCATTTT
TRBJ1-1,TRBV5-1,TRBD1,.,CASSPWTGLNTEAFF,TGCGCCAGCAGCCCCTGGACAGGGCTGAACACTGAAGCTTTCTTT
TRBJ1-2,TRBV3-1/TRBV3-2,TRBD1,.,CASSQATGVVYGYTF,TGTGCCAGCAGCCAAGCGACAGGGGTTGTGTATGGCTACACCTTC
TRBJ1-2,TRBV30,.,.,CAWSVPGKSYYGYTF,TGTGCCTGGAGTGTTCCAGGGAAGAGTTACTATGGCTACACCTTC
TRBJ2-5,TRBV6-5,TRBD2,.,CASGLTGGQETQYF,TGTGCCAGCGGATTAACGGGGGGGCAAGAGACCCAGTACTTC
TRBJ1-4,TRBV3-1/TRBV3-2,.,.,CASSQGQAPREKLFF,TGTGCCAGCAGCCAAGGACAGGCCCCACGGGAAAAACTGTTTTTT
TRBJ1-5,TRBV21-1,.,.,CASSKATGEGQSNQPQHF,TGTGCCAGCAGCAAAGCCACCGGGGAGGGGCAGAGCAATCAGCCCCAGCATTTT
TRBJ2-1,TRBV5-6,TRBD1,once,CASSYRGRYNEQFF,TGTGCCAGCAGCTACAGGGGTAGGTACAATGAGCAGTTCTTC
TRBJ2-1,TRBV7-2,.,.,CASSLVQGLDEQFF,TGTGCCAGCAGCTTAGTGCAGGGGTTAGATGAGCAGTTCTTC
TRBJ2-2,TRBV4-2,.,.,CASSLFAGDGTGELFF,TGTGCCAGCAGCCTATTCGCAGGGGATGGCACCGGGGAGCTGTTTTTT
TRBJ2-1,TRBV3-1/TRBV3-2,TRBD2,once,CASSQASGQFF,TGTGCCAGCAGCCAAGCTAGCGGGCAGTTCTTC
TRBJ2-7,TRBV3-1/TRBV3-2,TRBD2,.,CASSQSGGPYEQYF,TGTGCCAGCAGCCAAAGCGGGGGGCCCTACGAGCAGTACTTC
TRBJ2-2,TRBV28,.,.,CASSLIRGTGELFF,TGTGCCAGCAGTTTAATCCGGGGCACCGGGGAGCTGTTTTTT
TRBJ2-4,TRBV7-2,.,.,CASSPRRAKNIQYF,TGTGCCAGCAGCCCGCGGAGGGCCAAAAACATTCAGTACTTC
TRBJ2-7,TRBV6-1,TRBD1,.,CASSDTGQGAIEQYF,TGTGCCAGCAGTGACACGGGACAGGGGGCGATTGAGCAGTACTTC
TRBJ2-7,TRBV4-2,TRBD2,.,CASSQTGGRMYEQYF,TGTGCCAGCAGCCAAACGGGGGGGAGAATGTACGAGCAGTACTTC
TRBJ1-1,TRBV10-3,.,.,CAISRDEDTEAFF,TGTGCCATCAGCAGGGATGAAGACACTGAAGCTTTCTTT
TRBJ2-2,TRBV7-9,.,.,CASSLQGFTGELFF,TGTGCCAGCAGCCTGCAGGGGTTCACCGGGGAGCTGTTTTTT
TRBJ1-6,TRBV5-8,.,few,CASSLEQGGSPLHF,TGTGCCAGCAGCTTGGAGCAGGGTGGATCACCCCTCCACTTT
TRBJ1-4,TRBV6-4,.,.,CASSPGEATNEKLFF,TGTGCCAGCAGCCCGGGGGAGGCAACTAATGAAAAACTGTTTTTT
TRBJ2-7,TRBV5-1,.,.,CASSNSQNYEQYF,TGCGCCAGCAGCAATAGTCAAAACTACGAGCAGTACTTC
TRBJ1-6,TRBV28,TRBD1,.,CASSSGTGTHNSPLHF,TGTGCCAGCAGTTCCGGGACAGGGACGCATAATTCACCCCTCCACTTT
TRBJ2-7,TRBV18,.,.,CASSKNRDTYEQYF,TGTGCCAGCTCAAAAAACAGGGACACCTACGAGCAGTACTTC
TRBJ1-2,TRBV30,.,.,CAWSTGITFGYTF,TGTGCCTGGAGTACAGGGATCACCTTTGGCTACACCTTC
TRBJ1-2,TRBV3-1/TRBV3-2,.,few,CASSQESHGGGYTF,TGTGCCAGCAGCCAAGAGTCCCACGGGGGGGGCTACACCTTC
TRBJ2-2,TRBV4-1,TRBD1,.,CASSQEYRGPPGELFF,TGCGCCAGCAGCCAAGAGTACAGGGGGCCCCCCGGGGAGCTGTTTTTT
TRBJ2-7,TRBV5-4,TRBD2,.,CASSPRGGAYEQYF,TGTGCCAGCAGCCCCCGGGGGGGAGCCTACGAGCAGTACTTC
TRBJ1-1,TRBV11-2,.,.,CASSLKGLSGLANTEAFF,TGTGCCAGCAGCTTAAAGGGCCTATCCGGACTGGCGAACACTGAAGCTTTCTTT
TRBJ1-2,TRBV15,.,.,CATALRNYGYTF,TGTGCCACCGCCCTCAGGAACTATGGCTACACCTTC
TRBJ2-7,TRBV5-1,.,.,CASSSDGQLYEQYF,TGCGCCAGCAGCAGCGACGGACAACTCTACGAGCAGTACTTC
TRBJ1-5,TRBV15,TRBD1,.,CATSRKGTGGSQPQHF,TGTGCCACCAGCAGGAAAGGGACAGGGGGATCTCAGCCCCAGCATTTT
TRBJ2-5,TRBV4-1,.,few,CASSQGPGETQYF,TGCGCCAGCAGCCAAGGCCCGGGGGAGACCCAGTACTTC
TRBJ2-5,TRBV5-1,TRBD1,.,CASSQPDRVLVETQYF,TGCGCCAGCAGTCAACCTGACAGGGTCCTTGTAGAGACCCAGTACTTC
TRBJ2-2,TRBV19,TRBD1,.,CASSRQGQDTGELFF,TGTGCCAGTAGCCGACAGGGCCAAGACACCGGGGAGCTGTTTTTT
TRBJ2-7,TRBV12-3/TRBV12-4,TRBD1,.,CASSLGDRSGQYF,TGTGCCAGCAGTTTAGGGGACAGGTCCGGTCAGTACTTC
TRBJ1-2,TRBV4-1,.,.,CASSQAYPDPRGYTF,TGCGCCAGCAGCCAAGCCTACCCGGATCCGAGGGGCTACACCTTC
TRBJ1-2,TRBV6-5,TRBD1,.,CASSSDRGPGGYTF,TGTGCCAGCAGTTCTGACAGGGGGCCGGGTGGCTACACCTTC
TRBJ1-2,TRBV4-1,.,.,CASSQGQTINYGYTF,TGCGCCAGCAGCCAAGGTCAGACTATCAACTATGGCTACACCTTC
TRBJ1-5,TRBV2,.,medium-sized,CASRETATSNQPQHF,TGTGCCAGCAGGGAGACAGCTACTAGCAATCAGCCCCAGCATTTT
TRBJ1-1,TRBV5-6,TRBD1,.,CASSRGTGGAEAFF,TGTGCCAGCAGCCGTGGGACAGGGGGCGCTGAAGCTTTCTTT
TRBJ1-1,TRBV5-6,.,.,CASSSGFGITEAFF,TGTGCCAGCAGCTCAGGGTTCGGAATCACTGAAGCTTTCTTT
TRBJ1-1,TRBV13,.,.,CASSLVLGFTQGTEAFF,TGTGCCAGCAGCTTAGTCCTCGGGTTTACTCAGGGGACTGAAGCTTTCTTT
TRBJ1-5,TRBV5-1,.,.,CASSLEPGYSNQPQHF,TGCGCCAGCAGCTTGGAGCCAGGTTATAGCAATCAGCCCCAGCATTTT
TRBJ1-4,TRBV6-2/TRBV6-3,TRBD1,.,CASSYPTGFEKLFF,TGTGCCAGCAGTTACCCGACAGGGTTTGAAAAACTGTTTTTT
TRBJ2-7,TRBV11-2,.,.,CASSPLLGQGYEQYF,TGTGCCAGCAGCCCTCTGTTGGGGCAGGGCTACGAGCAGTACTTC
TRBJ1-4,TRBV7-8,.,.,CASSLYGGGEKLFF,TGTGCCAGCAGCTTATATGGGGGGGGCGAAAAACTGTTTTTT